The 24 T cell receptor beta chains in this list originate from one sample, sequenced in a study of T cell responses to AZD1222 COVID-19 vaccine. Sequenced by immunoSEQ multiplex PCR; TCRdb stores in-frame clones only, minus some. The sample lists roughly 140,000 clones; over 75% were seen once. This specimen was peripheral blood, taken 28 days after the second AZD1222 dose. The receptor source for this set is an adult who received the AZD1222 COVID-19 vaccine.

This chain links TRBV3-1 (or the pseudogene TRBV3-2) with TRBJ2-3, with 7 positions matching TRBD1. Looked up from germline, CDR1 is LGHDT and CDR2 is YNNKEL (reference sequence). The CDR3 covers 14 residues. Trimming at V came to 4 bases and at J to 4 bases, leaving 5 bases not matched to a gene. The CDR3 is CASSPSTGPDTQYF. The CDR3 DNA is TGTGCCAGCAGCCCCTCGACAGGGCCAGATACGCAGTATTTT.

Comments on this clone: The junction and the germline gene differ at one end; a read error may be behind it. The chain carries TRBV2 and TRBJ1-3; 7 nucleotides line up with TRBD1. The length of the CDR3 is 16 residues. Germline V gene sequence: CDR1 SNHLY, CDR2 FYNNEI. The CDR3 reads CASREEGTVKGNTIYF. CDR3 in DNA: TGTGCCAGCAGGGAAGAGGGGACAGTGAAAGGAAACACCATATATTTT. Complete variable domain (other parts from reference TRBV2 and TRBJ1-3): EPEVTQTPSHQVTQMGQEVILRCVPISNHLYFYWYRQILGQKVEFLVSFYNNEISEKSEIFDDQFSVERPDGSNFTLKIRSTKLEDSAMYFCASREEGTVKGNTIYFGEGSWLTVV.

The chain has TRBV27 and TRBJ1-3; D unresolved. The germline V gene has CDR1 MNHEY and CDR2 SMNVEV (reference sequence). Trimming took 5 bases from V and 0 from J, leaving 11 bases between them. This CDR3 has 15 amino acids. In DNA form, the CDR3 reads TGTGCCAGCAGTGCTGATCGTAACTCTGGAAACACCATATATTTT. This translates into CASSADRNSGNTIYF.

The chain carries TRBV7-9 and TRBJ1-1; D is unclear. From germline, CDR1 is SEHNR and CDR2 FQNEAQ (reference sequence). The CDR3 length is 12 residues. V lost 0 bases and J 7 bases, leaving 6 bases between the germline ends. The DNA for the CDR3 is TGTGCCAGCAGCTTAGCAGGGAATGAAGCTTTCTTT. Encoded protein: CASSLAGNEAFF.

In its sample, this clone was seen a few times. In DNA form, the CDR3 reads TGTGCCAGCAGTAAGGGACAGGGGGCTGGAAAACTGTTTTTT. It specifies CASSKGQGAGKLFF. The genes are TRBV6-5 and TRBJ1-4; 12 bases match TRBD1. This CDR3 contains 14 residues. Germline CDR1 and CDR2: MNHEY and SVGAGI. V dropped 5 bases and J dropped 10; count of bases not matched to a gene: 5.

This chain uses TRBV6-2 or TRBV6-3 with TRBJ1-5; D is unresolved. CDR1 MNHEY and CDR2 SVGEGT come from the germline V gene. This CDR3 is 14 amino acids long. Trimming shortened V by 0 bases and J by 4 bases, and 7 bases separated the two germline ends. CDR3 nucleotides: TGTGCCAGCAGTTACTCGGGCAGAAATCAGCCCCAGCATTTT. It translates to CASSYSGRNQPQHF.

The chain is built from TRBV6-5 and TRBJ2-2; D not resolved. V shed 7 bases and J shed 0 bases, with 6 bases lying between them. The CDR3 contains 13 residues. Germline-derived CDR1 and CDR2 are MNHEY and SVGAGI. The CDR3 DNA reads as TGTGCCAGCAAGACTGCGAACACCGGGGAGCTGTTTTTT. It codes for CASKTANTGELFF.

The chain couples TRBV6-6 to TRBJ2-7; D is undetermined. This CDR3 contains 13 residues. V was trimmed by 4 bases and J by 2 bases, leaving 9 bases between them. From germline, CDR1 is MNHNY and CDR2 SVGAGI (reference sequence). The CDR3 nucleotides read TGTGCCAGCAGTTTGGACGCCACCTACGAGCAGTACTTC. Its protein product is CASSLDATYEQYF.

V usage is TRBV10-1 and J usage is TRBJ2-2; D may correspond to TRBD1 or TRBD2 (5 bases each). Trimming cost V 3 bases and J 7 bases, with 15 bases left between them. Germline CDR1 reads WNHNN; CDR2 reads SYGVQD (reference sequence). The CDR3 totals 15 residues. The CDR3 sequence is CASSDPGTGFGELFF. Written as DNA, the CDR3 is TGCGCCAGCAGTGACCCCGGGACCGGGTTCGGGGAGCTGTTTTTT.

In the case of this clone: The CDR3 ends on some other residue instead of the conserved phenylalanine or tryptophan, so this is likely a read error. It is unclear where the CDR3 begins or ends on the DNA, so no DNA is shown, and the CDR3 is as TCRdb lists it. The chain couples TRBV12-5 to TRBJ1-4. The CDR3 length equals 12 residues, ends included. Germline-derived CDR1 and CDR2 are LGHNT and FRNRAP. The CDR3 loop reads CASGLISGLPLI.

The chain couples TRBV4-1 to TRBJ1-1; no firm D call. This CDR3 comprises 13 residues. Trimming shortened V by 6 bases and J by 3 bases, and 11 bases separated the two germline ends. Per germline, CDR1 MGHRA and CDR2 YSYEKL. For the CDR3, the DNA is TGCGCCAGCAGACCAGAGGGAGACACTGAAGCTTTCTTT. Translation: CASRPEGDTEAFF.

CDR3 region: CASSLDRVYEQYF. The CDR3 DNA sequence: TGCGCCAGCAGCTTGGACAGGGTCTACGAGCAGTACTTC. The chain recombines TRBV5-1 with TRBJ2-7; D might be TRBD1 (6 bases). CDR3 size: 13 residues. CDR1 is SGHRS, CDR2 YFSETQ, per germline. V gave up 0 bases and J gave up 3 bases, with 7 bases separating them.

CDR3 residues: CASSQGALAGVEQFF. The CDR3 nucleotides are TGTGCCAGCAGCCAAGGGGCACTAGCGGGAGTGGAGCAGTTCTTC. The chain employs TRBV3-1 (or the pseudogene TRBV3-2) and TRBJ2-1, with 11 bases identical to TRBD2. CDR3 length: 15 residues. From germline, CDR1 is LGHDT and CDR2 YNNKEL (reference sequence). With V trimmed by 1 base and J by 10 bases, 6 bases remained unmatched.

The gene calls are TRBV7-9 and TRBJ2-4, with 7 positions matching TRBD1. Germline loops: CDR1 SEHNR, CDR2 FQNEAQ (reference sequence). With 3 bases clipped from V and 5 bases from J, the junction kept 7 bases outside the gene matches. The CDR3 consists of 15 residues. The CDR3 protein is CASSFSEGAENIQYF. Written as DNA, the CDR3 is TGTGCCAGCAGCTTTTCTGAGGGGGCAGAAAACATTCAGTACTTC.

The chain couples TRBV7-9 to TRBJ2-7; D gene ambiguous. The germline gives CDR1 SEHNR, CDR2 FQNEAQ (reference sequence). V lost 6 bases, J lost 2 bases, and 11 bases lay in between. The CDR3 totals 13 residues. The CDR3 DNA follows: TGTGCCAGCAGACACCCCACGACCTACGAGCAGTACTTC. Translating it yields CASRHPTTYEQYF.

The J gene is TRBJ2-2, the V gene TRBV19, with 11 nucleotides matching TRBD2. The germline CDR1 and CDR2 sequences are LNHDA and SQIVND (reference sequence). Germline trimming cut 1 base from V and 1 base from J; bases unmatched to any gene: 2. The CDR3 extends over 17 amino acids. The DNA of the CDR3 is TGTGCCAGTAGTATAGGACTAGCGGGGATGAACACCGGGGAGCTGTTTTTT. Residues: CASSIGLAGMNTGELFF.

The chain combines TRBV10-2 with TRBJ2-7; possibly TRBD1 or TRBD2 for D (5 bases each). Between the trimmed V and J ends, which lost 0 bases and 3 bases, there was a span of 12 bases. The germline V gene encodes CDR1 WSHSY and CDR2 SAAADI. The length of the CDR3 is 15 residues. DNA of the CDR3: TGCGCCAGCAGTGAGTCTTGGGACCAAAACTACGAGCAGTACTTC. As protein: CASSESWDQNYEQYF.

The rearrangement joins TRBV7-9 to TRBJ1-2, with D tentatively TRBD1 (5 bases). The CDR3 sequence is 12 residues long. In germline, CDR1 is SEHNR, CDR2 FQNEAQ (reference sequence). Between the trimmed V and J ends, which lost 3 bases and 8 bases, there was a span of 10 bases. The DNA for the CDR3 is TGTGCCAGCAGCTTGGGGCAGGCAGGCTACACCTTC. It translates to CASSLGQAGYTF.

This clone was counted once. CDR3 nucleotides: TGTGCCAGCAGCCCTAGACAGGGGGAGGACTCTGGGGCCAACGTCCTGACTTTC. Protein: CASSPRQGEDSGANVLTF. The chain uses TRBV7-9 and TRBJ2-6; TRBD1 aligns across 9 bases. Germline CDR1 and CDR2: SEHNR and FQNEAQ (reference sequence). CDR3 length: 18 amino acids. Trimming took 5 bases from V and 0 from J; bases not matched to a gene: 8.

The gene calls are TRBV5-5 and TRBJ2-7, with D possibly TRBD1 on 6 matching bases. V was trimmed by 2 bases and J by 2 bases, leaving 8 bases between them. Germline V gives CDR1 SGHKS, CDR2 YYEKEE (reference sequence). This CDR3 comprises 13 residues. The chain's CDR3 is CASSFGQTYEQYF. CDR3 sequence (DNA): TGTGCCAGCAGCTTCGGACAGACCTACGAGCAGTACTTC.

This sequence joins TRBV5-1 and TRBJ2-7; 8 bases line up with TRBD1. Germline values: CDR1 SGHRS, CDR2 YFSETQ. This CDR3 spans 14 amino acids. Unmatched junction bases numbered 6, after V lost 4 bases and J lost 3 bases. The DNA for the CDR3 is TGCGCCAGCAGCCATCGGGGACAGGTCTACGAGCAGTACTTC. Translating gives CASSHRGQVYEQYF.

The chain links TRBV18 to TRBJ2-7; no definite D call. Deletions cut 3 bases from V and 5 bases from J, with 8 bases between. Germline CDR1 is KGHSH and CDR2 is LQKENI. This CDR3 region has 12 residues. The CDR3 sequence is CASSPQAHEQYF. For the CDR3, the DNA is TGTGCCAGCTCACCCCAGGCCCACGAGCAGTACTTC.

This clone was seen more than once but under ten times. The CDR3 coding sequence is TGTGCCAGCAGCCGAGATGGGACGCAGGCTCAGCCCCAGCATTTT. Translated, it gives CASSRDGTQAQPQHF. The chain employs TRBV5-5 and TRBJ1-5; weak D call: TRBD1 (5 bases). The V gene's germline CDR1 is SGHKS and CDR2 YYEKEE (reference sequence). The CDR3 runs to 15 residues. V lost 4 bases and J 6 bases, leaving 17 bases between the germline ends.

This chain uses TRBV19 with TRBJ1-1; D ambiguous. This CDR3 is 15 amino acids long. Germline CDR1 reads LNHDA; CDR2 reads SQIVND (reference sequence). The germline V and J ends were trimmed by 4 bases and 6 bases, with 18 bases remaining between them. The CDR3 DNA follows: TGTGCCAGTAGTAAGGGAGCGCCCGGGTACGCTGAAGCTTTCTTT. Its protein is CASSKGAPGYAEAFF.